These 8 T cell receptor beta chains were all obtained from the same sample, sequenced in a study of shared clonotypes between healthy human individuals (dated by TCRdb to the early 2020s). Library preparation was by the immunoSEQ multiplex PCR assay. The immuneACCESS repertoire file appears here via TCRdb, limited to in-frame rearrangements. These files lack a portion of the clones; in checked studies, under half of the deficit traces to unresolved V genes, and the cause of the others is not known. This sample has approximately 720,000 clones in its table, and roughly 94% of those were observed once. The biggest ten clones account for 24% of the sample. For the CD8 naive samples, CD45RO-negative cells were positively selected for CCR7, yielding a CD45RA+CCR7+ population from which TemRA cells were excluded. The sample consisted of naive CD8+ T cells sorted from blood. This specimen's cell subset or site label, per the study, means: CD45RA+CCR7+. These receptors originate from a man aged 25-45 years in good health.

The V gene is TRBV13, the J gene TRBJ2-7; 8 nucleotides agree with TRBD1. In germline, CDR1 is PRHDT, CDR2 FYEKMQ (reference sequence). The junction had 3 bases not matched to a gene; V was cut back by 4 bases and J by 1 base. The CDR3 covers 14 residues. CDR3 protein: CASSSGQDSYEQYF. CDR3 in DNA: TGTGCCAGCAGCTCGGGACAGGATTCCTACGAGCAGTACTTC.

The chain has TRBV14 and TRBJ2-1, with D possibly being TRBD2 (5 bases). CDR1 is SGHDN and CDR2 is FVKESK in the germline V gene. CDR3 size: 17 residues. Trimming stripped 4 bases from V and 8 bases from J, with 24 bases between. CDR3 sequence (DNA): TGTGCCAGCAGCCCGGATCGGGGTTTAAAGGATGGGGATGAGCAGTTCTTC. As protein: CASSPDRGLKDGDEQFF.

The V and J genes are TRBV28 and TRBJ2-3, with D maybe TRBD2 (7 bases). The CDR3 loop spans 16 amino acids. Trimming shortened V by 6 bases and J by 2 bases, and 18 bases separated the two germline ends. Germline assignment: CDR1 MDHEN and CDR2 SYDVKM. CDR3 residues: CASRPPGGLTTDTQYF. CDR3 DNA: TGTGCCAGCAGGCCGCCGGGGGGCCTTACCACAGATACGCAGTATTTT.

The V call is TRBV19, the J call TRBJ1-5, with a possible D match to TRBD1 (5 bases). Germline lookup yields CDR1 LNHDA and CDR2 SQIVND (reference sequence). The CDR3 sequence is 14 residues long. Trimming removed 3 bases from V and 3 bases from J, with 9 bases in between. CDR3 residues: CASSMVRDNQPQHF. For the CDR3, the DNA is TGTGCCAGTAGTATGGTCAGGGACAATCAGCCCCAGCATTTT.

The chain is built from TRBV12-5 and TRBJ1-1; D gene ambiguous. The V and J ends lost 1 base and 1 base respectively, with 1 base between them. This CDR3 region has 12 residues. The germline gives CDR1 LGHNT, CDR2 FRNRAP. CDR3: CASGLENTEAFF. The CDR3 region has the DNA TGTGCTAGTGGTTTGGAGAACACTGAAGCTTTCTTT.

The chain joins TRBV10-3 to TRBJ2-7, with a tentative D call TRBD1 (6 bases). Germline values: CDR1 ENHRY, CDR2 SYGVKD. The CDR3 loop spans 16 amino acids. Trimming shortened V by 6 bases and J by 1 base, and 19 bases separated the two germline ends. The CDR3 loop reads CAISGTGTRGSYEQYF. The CDR3 DNA reads as TGTGCCATCAGCGGGACGGGAACCAGGGGATCCTACGAGCAGTACTTC.

The chain is built from TRBV5-6 and TRBJ2-1, with D possibly matching TRBD2 (6 bases). Germline V gene sequence: CDR1 SGHDT, CDR2 YYEEEE. The CDR3 totals 14 residues. The V gene lost 4 bases and the J gene lost 4 bases, with 12 bases spanning the gap. The CDR3 sequence: CASSPEGGYNEQFF. In nucleotides, the CDR3 is TGTGCCAGCAGCCCTGAGGGAGGATACAATGAGCAGTTCTTC.

This rearrangement joins TRBV7-9 to TRBJ1-2; unclear D gene. The germline gives CDR1 SEHNR, CDR2 FQNEAQ (reference sequence). With 5 bases removed from V and 3 bases from J, the gap between germline ends came to 19 bases. This CDR3 has 16 amino acids. The CDR3 bases are TGTGCCAGCAGCCCGCCCACCGGCGGAACCCACTATGGCTACACCTTC. Translating gives CASSPPTGGTHYGYTF.